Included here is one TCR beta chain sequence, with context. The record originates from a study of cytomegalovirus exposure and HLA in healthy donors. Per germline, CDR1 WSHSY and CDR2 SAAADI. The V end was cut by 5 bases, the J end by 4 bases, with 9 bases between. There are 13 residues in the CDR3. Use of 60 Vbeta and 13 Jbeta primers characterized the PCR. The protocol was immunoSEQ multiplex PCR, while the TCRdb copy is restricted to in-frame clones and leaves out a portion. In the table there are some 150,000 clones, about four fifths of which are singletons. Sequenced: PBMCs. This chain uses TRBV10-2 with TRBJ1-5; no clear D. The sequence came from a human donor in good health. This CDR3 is CASSFDLNQPQHF. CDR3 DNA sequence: TGCGCCAGCAGTTTTGACTTAAATCAGCCCCAGCATTTT.